The 23 T cell receptor beta chains given below trace back to one sample, sequenced in a study of blood T cell repertoires in COVID-19. Sequencing was performed with immunoSEQ multiplex PCR; in TCRdb, only in-frame clones are kept and a portion is missing. The sample comprises tens of thousands of clones, more than 65% of which are singletons, and approximately 4.1% rests with the top ten. What was sequenced was peripheral blood. These receptor sequences come from a woman in her 70s with acute or convalescent COVID-19.

The chain employs TRBV15 and TRBJ2-1, with 7 bases fitting TRBD1. Germline V CDR1 and CDR2: LNHNV, YYDKDF (reference sequence). The CDR3 length is 15 residues. V lost 5 bases to trimming and J lost 4 bases; unmatched junction nucleotides: 8. The CDR3 sequence: CATSRGGATYNEQFF. The CDR3 nucleotides read TGTGCCACCAGCCGAGGGGGCGCCACATACAATGAGCAGTTCTTC. The full variable domain, its missing parts supplied by reference TRBV15 and TRBJ2-1, is DAMVIQNPRYQVTQFGKPVTLSCSQTLNHNVMYWYQQKSSQAPKLLFHYYDKDFNNEADTPDNFQSRRPNTSFCFLDIRSPGLGDTAMYLCATSRGGATYNEQFFGPGTRLTVL.

V usage is TRBV18 and J usage is TRBJ2-1; the D gene is possibly TRBD1 (5 bases). This CDR3 has 15 amino acids. Per the germline V gene, CDR1 is KGHSH and CDR2 is LQKENI. Trimming stripped 3 bases from V and 8 bases from J, with 17 bases between. CDR3 sequence reads: CASSPEGVNRDEQFF. DNA for the CDR3: TGTGCCAGCTCACCCGAAGGGGTAAATCGGGATGAGCAGTTCTTC.

The chain is built from TRBV10-2 and TRBJ1-3; possibly TRBD1 for D (5 bases). Trimming left V 0 bases short and J 2 bases short, with 11 bases between. The CDR3 totals 16 residues. In germline, CDR1 is WSHSY, CDR2 SAAADI. The CDR3 loop reads CASSESPGTPGNTIYF. CDR3 DNA: TGCGCCAGCAGTGAGTCTCCCGGGACTCCTGGAAACACCATATATTTT.

The chain joins TRBV9 to TRBJ2-1, with D perhaps TRBD2 (5 bases). The CDR3 has 16 residues. V lost 2 bases and J 1 base, leaving 13 bases between the germline ends. CDR1 and CDR2 from the germline V gene are SGDLS and YYNGEE. CDR3 residues: CASSVHHRGSYNEQFF. CDR3 bases: TGTGCCAGCAGCGTCCACCATCGAGGGTCCTACAATGAGCAGTTCTTC.

This clone was observed once. The chain employs TRBV3-1 (or the pseudogene TRBV3-2) and TRBJ2-2; TRBD1 might be the D (5 bases). Per germline, CDR1 LGHDT and CDR2 YNNKEL (reference sequence). The V end lost 1 base, the J end lost 6 bases, and 15 bases lay between the germline ends. CDR3 length: 16 amino acids. CDR3 amino acids: CASSQVPRRVSGELFF. DNA of the CDR3: TGTGCCAGCAGCCAAGTTCCGCGCAGGGTGTCCGGGGAGCTGTTTTTT.

This rearrangement joins TRBV3-1 (or the pseudogene TRBV3-2) to TRBJ1-1, with TRBD1 identical over 10 bases. Germline V CDR1 and CDR2: LGHDT, YNNKEL (reference sequence). V lost 2 bases, J lost 5 bases, and 2 bases stayed unmatched. CDR3 length equals 14 residues. The CDR3 sequence: CASSQLDRGTEAFF. CDR3 DNA sequence: TGTGCCAGCAGCCAACTGGACAGGGGGACTGAAGCTTTCTTT.

The chain employs TRBV24-1 and TRBJ2-1; 11 bases fit TRBD1. The trim removed 8 bases at V and 9 bases at J, leaving 8 bases unmatched. CDR3 length equals 14 residues. Per germline, CDR1 KGHDR and CDR2 SFDVKD. CDR3 loop: CATTGQGARGEQFF. Written as DNA, the CDR3 is TGTGCCACCACCGGACAGGGGGCAAGGGGTGAGCAGTTCTTC.

The chain has TRBV19 and TRBJ2-2, with D maybe TRBD2 (5 bases). V lost 4 bases and J 4 bases, leaving 22 bases between the germline ends. In germline, CDR1 is LNHDA, CDR2 SQIVND (reference sequence). The CDR3 has 18 residues. The DNA of the CDR3 is TGTGCCAGTAGTACGTACGGACTGGGAGAGTGGGGCACCGGGGAGCTGTTTTTT. It yields the protein CASSTYGLGEWGTGELFF.

CDR3 nucleotide sequence: TGTGCCAGCAGTCCGAGAAAGACTAGCGAATCTTACAATGAGCAGTTCTTC. It yields the protein CASSPRKTSESYNEQFF. V usage is TRBV27 and J usage is TRBJ2-1, with 8 nucleotides matching TRBD2. Per germline, CDR1 MNHEY and CDR2 SMNVEV (reference sequence). The CDR3 covers 17 residues. V trimming: 5 bases; J trimming: 4 bases; junction bases outside the gene matches: 13.

The chain recombines TRBV29-1 with TRBJ1-1; perhaps TRBD1 as D (6 bases). The CDR3 loop spans 12 amino acids. Germline V lookup: CDR1 SQVTM, CDR2 ANQGSEA. Trimming removed 3 bases from V and 1 base from J, with 6 bases in between. CDR3 sequence reads: CSVDRGNTEAFF. CDR3 in DNA: TGCAGCGTTGACAGGGGGAACACTGAAGCTTTCTTT. Full variable domain (rest looked up from reference TRBV29-1 and TRBJ1-1): SAVISQKPSRDICQRGTSLTIQCQVDSQVTMMFWYRQQPGQSLTLIATANQGSEATYESGFVIDKFPISRPNLTFSTLTVSNMSPEDSSIYLCSVDRGNTEAFFGQGTRLTVV.

The chain joins TRBV7-2 to TRBJ2-7; 7 nucleotides match TRBD2. V lost 5 bases to trimming and J lost 3 bases; unmatched junction nucleotides: 10. This CDR3 comprises 15 residues. Per the germline V gene, CDR1 is SGHTA and CDR2 is FQGNSA. The CDR3 reads CASSGGSGGNYEQYF. CDR3 nucleotide sequence: TGTGCCAGCAGCGGGGGTTCGGGAGGAAACTACGAGCAGTACTTC.

CDR3 DNA sequence: TGTGCCAGCAGCCAAGTCGGAGCGGGAGGGAACGGGGAGCTGTTTTTT. It specifies CASSQVGAGGNGELFF. V usage is TRBV3-1 (or the pseudogene TRBV3-2) and J usage is TRBJ2-2; 10 nucleotides line up with TRBD2. After removal of 1 base from V and 7 bases from J, the junction contained 6 bases not matched to a gene. The CDR3 is 16 amino acids. CDR1 and CDR2 from the germline V gene are LGHDT and YNNKEL (reference sequence).

The chain joins TRBV2 to TRBJ2-3; D call uncertain. The CDR3 runs 16 residues. Trimming pared 7 bases from V and 0 bases from J, leaving 17 bases between. The germline V gene encodes CDR1 SNHLY and CDR2 FYNNEI. The CDR3 is CASKLFPTTSTDTQYF. The CDR3 DNA sequence: TGTGCCAGCAAGTTATTCCCGACAACTAGCACAGATACGCAGTATTTT. Full variable domain (outside the CDR3, taken from reference TRBV2 and TRBJ2-3): EPEVTQTPSHQVTQMGQEVILRCVPISNHLYFYWYRQILGQKVEFLVSFYNNEISEKSEIFDDQFSVERPDGSNFTLKIRSTKLEDSAMYFCASKLFPTTSTDTQYFGPGTRLTVL.

The chain carries TRBV28 and TRBJ1-1; a weak D match, TRBD1 (5 bases). The CDR3 contains 14 residues. Trimming pared 2 bases from V and 0 bases from J, leaving 7 bases between. Germline CDR1 and CDR2: MDHEN and SYDVKM. As DNA, the CDR3 is TGTGCCAGCAGTTTAACAGGCATGAACACTGAAGCTTTCTTT. Residues: CASSLTGMNTEAFF.

The chain uses TRBV9 and TRBJ2-5; a weak D match, TRBD2 (6 bases). CDR3 length: 17 residues. The germline CDR1 and CDR2 sequences are SGDLS and YYNGEE. Trimming shortened V by 4 bases and J by 7 bases, and 26 bases separated the two germline ends. The CDR3 sequence: CASSPRDSRGGLGTQYF. As DNA, the CDR3 is TGTGCCAGCAGCCCCCGGGACTCGCGGGGCGGATTGGGGACCCAGTACTTC.

V gene TRBV5-1 combines with J gene TRBJ1-6; D not resolved. The CDR3 has 13 amino acids. The ends were cut back, 2 bases at V and 6 bases at J, with 6 bases in the middle. Germline V gene sequence: CDR1 SGHRS, CDR2 YFSETQ. The CDR3 coding sequence is TGCGCCAGCAGCTTACAGACTAATTCACCCCTCCACTTT. Translation: CASSLQTNSPLHF.

This clone was seen only once. The chain carries TRBV6-5 and TRBJ2-5; tentative D call: TRBD2 (5 bases). The CDR3 extends over 13 amino acids. CDR1 is MNHEY, CDR2 SVGAGI, per germline. Trimming took off 5 bases at V and 7 bases at J, with 14 bases between the two ends. As DNA, the CDR3 is TGTGCCAGCAGTACCCGTGACGCGGGGACCCAGTACTTC. It specifies CASSTRDAGTQYF.

The rearrangement joins TRBV7-9 to TRBJ2-7, with 7 bases lining up with TRBD2. Germline trimming cut 3 bases from V and 3 bases from J; bases unmatched to any gene: 5. From germline, CDR1 is SEHNR and CDR2 FQNEAQ (reference sequence). The CDR3 sequence is 14 residues long. Here the CDR3 DNA reads TGTGCCAGCAGCTTCTTGGGGAGGGTCTACGAGCAGTACTTC. Its protein product is CASSFLGRVYEQYF.

The chain uses TRBV19 and TRBJ2-5, with D possibly being TRBD2 (6 bases). The CDR3 extends over 15 amino acids. The V end was cut by 8 bases, the J end by 0 bases, with 16 bases between. Germline V gene data show CDR1 as LNHDA and CDR2 as SQIVND (reference sequence). The CDR3 reads CASRLSGLNQETQYF. CDR3 nucleotide sequence: TGTGCCAGTCGCCTAAGCGGGCTAAACCAAGAGACCCAGTACTTC.

The CDR3 bases are TGTGCCAGCTCACGCGGGACTAGCGGGTTACAACCCTACGAGCAGTACTTC. The encoded protein is CASSRGTSGLQPYEQYF. The chain combines TRBV18 with TRBJ2-7; 12 bases match TRBD2. Unmatched junction bases numbered 9, after V lost 4 bases and J lost 2 bases. CDR1 is KGHSH and CDR2 is LQKENI in the germline V gene. This CDR3 region has 17 residues.

The chain recombines TRBV19 with TRBJ2-3; TRBD2 matches 7 bases. The V and J ends lost 2 bases and 1 base, in that order; junction bases with no gene match: 6. CDR3 size: 16 residues. CDR1 is LNHDA and CDR2 is SQIVND in the germline V gene (reference sequence). CDR3 DNA: TGTGCCAGTAGTATATCGGGCGGGGGAGGCACAGATACGCAGTATTTT. Translating gives CASSISGGGGTDTQYF.

This clone was recorded only once. This rearrangement joins TRBV9 to TRBJ1-5; D is possibly TRBD1 (6 bases). This CDR3 comprises 14 residues. The V gene's germline CDR1 is SGDLS and CDR2 YYNGEE. V lost 0 bases and J lost 7, with 11 bases in between. The chain's CDR3 is CASSVADRGQPQHF. The CDR3 DNA sequence: TGTGCCAGCAGCGTAGCGGACAGAGGGCAGCCCCAGCATTTT. Combining the CDR3 with reference TRBV9 and TRBJ1-5 gives the whole variable domain DSGVTQTPKHLITATGQRVTLRCSPRSGDLSVYWYQQSLDQGLQFLIQYYNGEERAKGNILERFSAQQFPDLHSELNLSSLELGDSALYFCASSVADRGQPQHFGDGTRLSIL.

V gene TRBV6-5 combines with J gene TRBJ1-2; TRBD1 matches at 8 bases. In germline, CDR1 is MNHEY, CDR2 SVGAGI. Trimming cost V 4 bases and J 4 bases; bases outside gene matches: 8. The CDR3 consists of 15 residues. The CDR3 sequence is CASSSEGQGTYGYTF. DNA of the CDR3: TGTGCCAGCAGTTCTGAAGGACAGGGAACCTATGGCTACACCTTC.